This T cell receptor beta chain was documented in a study of identical twins. A word on this clonotype: Antigen specificity is unknown.

Regarding the study as a whole: Part of the zero-insertion signal could reflect confounding by invariant MAIT and iNKT cells.

Germline V lookup: CDR1 SGHVS, CDR2 FQNEAQ. V was shortened by 5 bases and J by 0 bases, with 14 bases between the two germline ends. The CDR3 covers 16 residues. TCRdb ran MiXCR on the 5' RACE reads and lists one entry per CDR3 protein. This sample carries 600,000 to 850,000 distinct CDR3 sequences, over 15% of them seen once, and the ten largest clones take around 13%. The same data also went into a second study, on T cells expressing NK-cell markers. That study adds: Seven donors tested HCMV-seropositive and one tested seronegative among the eight sequenced. Specificity for HCMV among expanded NKG2C+ T cell clones was not established.

Sequencing was carried out using PBMCs. The clonotype originates from a woman between 18 and 29 years old in good health. The genes are TRBV7-8 and TRBJ2-4; TRBD1 might be the D (5 bases). CDR3 protein: CASSPGHKLAKNIQYF. CDR3 nucleotides: TGTGCCAGCAGCCCTGGACACAAACTAGCCAAAAACATTCAGTACTTC.